A selection of T cell receptor beta chains follows, all from one sample in a study of shared clonotypes between healthy human individuals. Sequencing was performed with immunoSEQ multiplex PCR; in TCRdb, only in-frame clones are kept and a portion is missing. The repertoire holds about a million clones, with less than 85% as singletons. Sequencing was performed on memory CD4+ T cells sorted from blood. The source is a man aged 18 to 35 in good health. Each CDR3 is given with its conserved first and last residue. The size entry is marked missing in some rows and otherwise reads once, few, many or a size class.

size	V	J	CDR3
-	TRBV27	TRBJ2-6	CASSETAFSGANVLTF
-	TRBV30	TRBJ1-4	CAWSLTFNEKLFF
-	TRBV7-2	TRBJ2-7	CASSLGAGAYEQYF
-	TRBV4-3	TRBJ2-3	CASSEGSYSTDTQYF
-	TRBV10-1	TRBJ1-3	CASSSFAGGTGNTIYF
-	TRBV10-2	TRBJ2-4	CASSPQLNIQYF
-	TRBV28	TRBJ1-5	CASSGPGTVNQPQHF
-	TRBV5-6	TRBJ2-7	CASSLGQASYEQYF
once	TRBV2	TRBJ2-7	CASRGYYEQYF
-	TRBV2	TRBJ2-3	CASSERRDSTDTQYF
-	TRBV6-6	TRBJ1-5	CASSLQGGNQPQHF
-	TRBV2	TRBJ2-7	CASSPRGVIYEQYF
-	TRBV6-1	TRBJ2-3	CASSEDGYPTDTQYF
once	TRBV2	TRBJ2-7	CASSVPNYEQYF
-	TRBV9	TRBJ2-7	CASSVDTGGFYEQYF
-	TRBV7-9	TRBJ2-1	CASTHGTSIDEQFF
-	TRBV6-5	TRBJ2-2	CASRGRGSNTGELFF
-	TRBV15	TRBJ1-1	CATSRGQRMNTEAFF
-	TRBV7-2	TRBJ2-1	CASSLVMGSYNEQFF
-	TRBV27	TRBJ1-2	CASSSGQFAIGYTF
-	TRBV4-3	TRBJ2-5	CASTKREGLEASQYF
few	TRBV5-6	TRBJ1-3	CASSLIWDSGNTIYF
-	TRBV6-5	TRBJ1-1	CASSSMGGSTEAFF
few	TRBV5-1	TRBJ1-1	CASSVGWGLNTEAFF
-	TRBV4-1	TRBJ2-5	CASSQDSGNIQETQYF
-	TRBV5-6	TRBJ1-6	CASSLAWGPLHF